The 17 T cell receptor beta chains below were found in one sample sequenced in a study of blood T cell repertoires in COVID-19. Measured with immunoSEQ multiplex PCR; TCRdb has only the in-frame clones, and not every one. Altogether approximately 88,000 clones are present, approximately 80% being singletons, with the ten largest covering roughly 6.3%. The sequenced sample was peripheral blood. These receptors all stem from a man between 65 and 85 years old with COVID-19, enrolled during active disease.

V gene TRBV12-3 or TRBV12-4 combines with J gene TRBJ2-1; the D is unclear. This CDR3 is 12 amino acids long. The germline V and J ends were trimmed by 6 bases and 4 bases, with 7 bases remaining between them. DNA for the CDR3: TGTGCCAGCAGCTCCGGTTACAATGAGCAGTTCTTC. It specifies CASSSGYNEQFF.

V and J are TRBV3-1 (or the pseudogene TRBV3-2) and TRBJ1-6; D not resolved. Germline CDR1 and CDR2: LGHDT and YNNKEL (reference sequence). Trimming took off 4 bases at V and 9 bases at J, with 13 bases between the two ends. The CDR3 consists of 14 residues. The CDR3 loop reads CASSLSRAGSPLHF. The DNA for the CDR3 is TGTGCCAGCAGCCTTTCAAGGGCGGGTTCACCCCTCCACTTT.

The chain recombines TRBV28 with TRBJ2-1, with TRBD1 as a possible D gene (5 bases). V shed 2 bases and J shed 3 bases, with 17 bases lying between them. This CDR3 contains 17 residues. From germline, CDR1 is MDHEN and CDR2 SYDVKM. The CDR3 DNA reads as TGTGCCAGCAGTTTAATAGGGGCCCTTTTCAACTACAATGAGCAGTTCTTC. Amino acids: CASSLIGALFNYNEQFF.

The gene calls are TRBV3-1 (or the pseudogene TRBV3-2) and TRBJ1-2; 7 bases fit TRBD1. The CDR3 spans 15 residues. The V gene's germline CDR1 is LGHDT and CDR2 YNNKEL (reference sequence). J lost 8 bases, V lost 4 bases, and 13 bases had no gene match. The CDR3 coding sequence is TGTGCCAGCAGCCCCTTCTCCAGGACAGGCCAGGGCTACACCTTC. This codes for CASSPFSRTGQGYTF.

The chain employs TRBV2 and TRBJ1-1; D not resolved. Germline lookup yields CDR1 SNHLY and CDR2 FYNNEI. The CDR3 sequence is 14 residues long. Between the trimmed V and J ends, which lost 2 bases and 5 bases, there was a span of 12 bases. The CDR3 loop is CASSETRGRTEAFF. DNA for the CDR3: TGTGCCAGCAGTGAAACTCGGGGTCGGACTGAAGCTTTCTTT. Combining the CDR3 with reference TRBV2 and TRBJ1-1 gives the whole variable domain EPEVTQTPSHQVTQMGQEVILRCVPISNHLYFYWYRQILGQKVEFLVSFYNNEISEKSEIFDDQFSVERPDGSNFTLKIRSTKLEDSAMYFCASSETRGRTEAFFGQGTRLTVV.

This clone was recorded once. The rearrangement joins TRBV30 to TRBJ1-5; 8 positions match TRBD1. CDR3 length: 15 amino acids. The trim removed 0 bases at V and 5 bases at J, leaving 6 bases unmatched. The germline V gene has CDR1 GTSNPN and CDR2 SVGIG (reference sequence). The CDR3 loop reads CAWSVGRGRHQPQHF. Written as DNA, the CDR3 is TGTGCCTGGAGTGTAGGCAGGGGGCGGCATCAGCCCCAGCATTTT. The entire variable domain, with the rest obtained from reference TRBV30 and TRBJ1-5, is as follows: SQTIHQWPATLVQPVGSPLSLECTVEGTSNPNLYWYRQAAGRGLQLLFYSVGIGQISSEVPQNLSASRPQDRQFILSSKKLLLSDSGFYLCAWSVGRGRHQPQHFGDGTRLSIL.

J is TRBJ1-2 and V is TRBV28; 9 bases line up with TRBD1. With V trimmed by 6 bases and J by 8 bases, 10 bases remained unmatched. Germline CDR1 reads MDHEN; CDR2 reads SYDVKM. The CDR3 has 14 amino acids. DNA of the CDR3: TGTGCCAGCAGCTCCACGGGACAGGGAGGGGGCTACACCTTC. Protein sequence: CASSSTGQGGGYTF.

This clone was counted a single time. This rearrangement joins TRBV11-3 to TRBJ1-1, with a weak D call TRBD1 (6 bases). The CDR3 is 14 residues long. Deletions cut 3 bases from V and 2 bases from J, with 10 bases between. Germline lookup yields CDR1 SGHNT and CDR2 YENEEA. The CDR3 spells CASSFEDRNTEAFF. In DNA, the CDR3 is TGTGCCAGCAGCTTCGAGGACAGAAACACTGAAGCTTTCTTT. The full variable domain, with the rest looked up from reference TRBV11-3 and TRBJ1-1, is EAGVVQSPRYKIIEKKQPVAFWCNPISGHNTLYWYLQNLGQGPELLIRYENEEAVDDSQLPKDRFSAERLKGVDSTLKIQPAELGDSAVYLCASSFEDRNTEAFFGQGTRLTVV.

This rearrangement joins TRBV11-2 to TRBJ1-1; 7 bases fit TRBD1. Germline V gene data show CDR1 as SGHAT and CDR2 as FQNNGV. This CDR3 comprises 15 residues. V gave up 5 bases and J gave up 4 bases; unmatched junction bases: 10. Here the CDR3 reads CASSRQGMVGTEAFF. In DNA, the CDR3 is TGTGCCAGCAGCCGACAGGGCATGGTGGGCACTGAAGCTTTCTTT.

The rearrangement joins TRBV1 to TRBJ2-7; the table's TRBD2 call for D was not verified on the DNA. TRBV1 is a pseudogene segment. CDR3 size: 21 residues. The CDR3 nucleotides read TGCACCAGCAGCCAAGATTTTCCCCCGAGACTAGCGGGAGGCGAGTCGTACGAGCAGTACTTC. This translates into CTSSQDFPPRLAGGESYEQYF.

The chain joins TRBV5-4 to TRBJ1-4; D possibly corresponds to TRBD1 (5 bases). This CDR3 has 15 amino acids. CDR1 and CDR2 from the germline V gene are SGHNT and YYREEE (reference sequence). Deletions cut 4 bases from V and 7 bases from J, with 17 bases between. CDR3 residues: CASSPGAGGSEKLFF. The DNA for the CDR3 is TGTGCCAGCAGCCCCGGGGCTGGCGGGAGTGAAAAACTGTTTTTT. Based on the CDR3 plus reference TRBV5-4 and TRBJ1-4, the full variable domain is ETGVTQSPTHLIKTRGQQVTLRCSSQSGHNTVSWYQQALGQGPQFIFQYYREEENGRGNFPPRFSGLQFPNYSSELNVNALELDDSALYLCASSPGAGGSEKLFFGSGTQLSVL.

The chain employs TRBV7-2 and TRBJ1-2; no definite D call. V was pared by 5 bases and J by 4 bases, with 20 bases between. This CDR3 comprises 16 residues. Germline CDR1 reads SGHTA; CDR2 reads FQGNSA. The CDR3 here is CASSPPGGPGSYGYTF. The CDR3 nucleotides are TGTGCCAGCAGCCCGCCGGGCGGGCCGGGGAGCTATGGCTACACCTTC.

The V gene is TRBV7-8, the J gene TRBJ2-5; no definite D call. The CDR3 sequence is 14 residues long. Per the germline V gene, CDR1 is SGHVS and CDR2 is FQNEAQ. Trimming cost V 5 bases and J 2 bases, with 12 bases left between them. CDR3 sequence reads: CASSRPGSQETQYF. DNA for the CDR3: TGTGCCAGCAGCCGACCGGGTTCACAAGAGACCCAGTACTTC.

CDR3 protein: CASSRKPYGLAELTDTQYF. The DNA of the CDR3 is TGTGCCAGCAGCCGAAAACCTTACGGACTAGCGGAACTCACAGATACGCAGTATTTT. This rearrangement joins TRBV3-1 (or the pseudogene TRBV3-2) to TRBJ2-3; 10 bases map to TRBD2. The CDR3 has 19 residues. Per the germline V gene, CDR1 is LGHDT and CDR2 is YNNKEL (reference sequence). The V gene end was trimmed by 4 bases and the J gene end by 2 bases; junction bases not matched to a gene: 15.

The rearrangement uses TRBV27 and TRBJ2-2; D might be TRBD2 (5 bases). Trimming took off 2 bases at V and 7 bases at J, with 17 bases between the two ends. Per germline, CDR1 MNHEY and CDR2 SMNVEV (reference sequence). This CDR3 has 16 residues. The CDR3 DNA is TGTGCCAGCAGTTTACTCGGGAACTATGGTGGCGGGGAGCTGTTTTTT. This sequence encodes CASSLLGNYGGGELFF.

This clone has only one observation. This rearrangement joins TRBV7-9 to TRBJ2-2, with TRBD2 identical over 8 bases. Per the germline V gene, CDR1 is SEHNR and CDR2 is FQNEAQ (reference sequence). After removal of 3 bases from V and 3 bases from J, the junction contained 3 bases not matched to a gene. The CDR3 totals 15 residues. Here the CDR3 DNA reads TGTGCCAGCAGCTTGGCGGGAGGACACACCGGGGAGCTGTTTTTT. Translation: CASSLAGGHTGELFF.

The chain has TRBV19 and TRBJ2-1; D uncertain. V was cut by 6 bases and J by 0 bases, with 9 bases left in between. Looked up from germline, CDR1 is LNHDA and CDR2 is SQIVND (reference sequence). The CDR3 sequence is 14 residues long. CDR3 loop: CASRVGPSYNEQFF. The CDR3 nucleotides are TGTGCCAGTAGGGTCGGTCCCTCCTACAATGAGCAGTTCTTC.